Below are 20 T cell receptor beta chains sequenced from a single sample in a study of blood T cell repertoires in COVID-19. Assay: immunoSEQ multiplex PCR; the TCRdb copy retains only in-frame clones and omits some. The sample yields under 550,000 clones, around 90% seen once. Sequenced: peripheral blood. Receptors were obtained from a man aged 18 to 35 with COVID-19, enrolled during active disease.

This chain joins TRBV18 and TRBJ2-7; 9 nucleotides line up with TRBD1. Germline-derived CDR1 and CDR2 are KGHSH and LQKENI. CDR3 length: 16 amino acids. Unmatched junction bases numbered 12, after V lost 2 bases and J lost 7 bases. For the CDR3, the DNA is TGTGCCAGCTCACCAGCCCTCTGGGACAGGGAGGGGGAGCAGTACTTC. This translates into CASSPALWDREGEQYF.

The chain links TRBV5-1 to TRBJ2-1, with a weak D call TRBD2 (5 bases). The germline CDR1 and CDR2 sequences are SGHRS and YFSETQ. V was cut by 4 bases and J by 6 bases, with 11 bases left in between. The CDR3 sequence is 13 residues long. The CDR3 sequence is CASSQGSSNEQFF. In DNA, the CDR3 is TGCGCCAGCAGCCAAGGGAGTTCCAATGAGCAGTTCTTC.

This clone was detected only once. The V gene is TRBV9, the J gene TRBJ1-6, with a possible D match to TRBD1 (5 bases). V was shortened by 0 bases and J by 7 bases, with 11 bases between the two germline ends. The CDR3 is made up of 15 amino acids. Germline CDR1 SGDLS, CDR2 YYNGEE. In DNA, the CDR3 is TGTGCCAGCAGCGTAGAAGGGGTAGGCAATTCACCCCTCCACTTT. It is translated as CASSVEGVGNSPLHF.

V gene TRBV5-1 combines with J gene TRBJ2-7, with TRBD2 matching 7 bases. Germline trimming cut 4 bases from V and 3 bases from J; bases unmatched to any gene: 13. The germline CDR1 and CDR2 sequences are SGHRS and YFSETQ. This CDR3 comprises 16 residues. The CDR3 sequence is CASSVRGGDRNYEQYF. In DNA form, the CDR3 reads TGCGCCAGCAGCGTAAGGGGAGGGGACCGAAACTACGAGCAGTACTTC.

This clone is a singleton in its sample. V usage is TRBV19 and J usage is TRBJ1-2; TRBD1 might be the D (5 bases). With 3 bases removed from V and 4 bases from J, the gap between germline ends came to 15 bases. The CDR3 consists of 15 residues. The germline CDR1 and CDR2 sequences are LNHDA and SQIVND (reference sequence). DNA of the CDR3: TGTGCCAGTAGTATCGGGAGAGGGGACCTCTATGGCTACACCTTC. Encoded protein: CASSIGRGDLYGYTF.

The chain joins TRBV30 to TRBJ2-3; 12 bases line up with TRBD2. The CDR3 length is 16 residues. Losses at the gene ends were 5 bases for V and 6 bases for J; bases not matched to a gene: 12. Per the germline V gene, CDR1 is GTSNPN and CDR2 is SVGIG (reference sequence). The CDR3 here is CAWEGVTSGRSDTQYF. The CDR3 DNA reads TGTGCCTGGGAGGGAGTCACTAGCGGGAGGTCGGATACGCAGTATTTT.

This chain connects TRBV18 to TRBJ1-3; D possibly corresponds to TRBD1 (6 bases). CDR1 KGHSH and CDR2 LQKENI come from the germline V gene. The V gene lost 1 base and the J gene lost 7 bases, with 17 bases spanning the gap. This CDR3 has 16 amino acids. CDR3 sequence (DNA): TGTGCCAGCTCACCACGAACAGGGAGCTTGGTTAACACCATATATTTT. It codes for CASSPRTGSLVNTIYF.

The V gene is TRBV7-9, the J gene TRBJ2-1, with D maybe TRBD2 (5 bases). V was cut by 2 bases and J by 2 bases, with 16 bases left in between. The CDR3 runs 17 residues. Germline CDR1 is SEHNR and CDR2 is FQNEAQ (reference sequence). The CDR3 region is CASSLLRANPTYNEQFF. The CDR3 bases are TGTGCCAGCAGCTTATTGCGGGCAAATCCTACCTACAATGAGCAGTTCTTC.

This chain joins TRBV7-9 and TRBJ2-3, with TRBD2 identical over 12 bases. Looked up from germline, CDR1 is SEHNR and CDR2 is FQNEAQ (reference sequence). Trimming cost V 1 base and J 8 bases; bases outside gene matches: 10. The CDR3 consists of 17 residues. The CDR3: CASSLGLAGALPVTQYF. CDR3 DNA: TGTGCCAGCAGCTTAGGACTAGCGGGGGCCCTACCCGTTACGCAGTATTTT.

The chain's CDR3 is CASSEDRGRGTEAFF. The CDR3 bases are TGTGCCAGCAGTGAGGACAGGGGGCGAGGCACTGAAGCTTTCTTT. The chain has TRBV25-1 and TRBJ1-1; 11 bases match TRBD1. Per germline, CDR1 MGHDK and CDR2 SYGVNS. Germline trimming cut 3 bases from V and 4 bases from J; bases unmatched to any gene: 4. The CDR3 spans 15 residues.

This clone was recorded only once. The chain uses TRBV2 and TRBJ2-2, with a possible D match to TRBD2 (6 bases). The CDR3 contains 21 residues. The ends were cut back, 5 bases at V and 0 bases at J, with 28 bases in the middle. The germline CDR1 and CDR2 sequences are SNHLY and FYNNEI. CDR3 DNA sequence: TGTGCCAGCAGTATAGCCGGGACTGCCAGATTAAGTCGGCCGAACACCGGGGAGCTGTTTTTT. Amino acids: CASSIAGTARLSRPNTGELFF.

The chain is built from TRBV19 and TRBJ1-6, with a possible D match to TRBD1 (6 bases). This CDR3 comprises 13 residues. CDR1 is LNHDA and CDR2 is SQIVND in the germline V gene (reference sequence). Trimming cost V 7 bases and J 5 bases, with 9 bases left between them. The CDR3 loop reads CASTGQNNSPLHF. CDR3 DNA: TGTGCCAGTACGGGACAAAATAATTCACCCCTCCACTTT.

The V gene is TRBV6-6, the J gene TRBJ1-2; 7 bases align to TRBD1. J lost 6 bases, V lost 0 bases, and 1 base had no gene match. Germline V gene lookup returns CDR1 MNHNY and CDR2 SVGAGI (reference sequence). The CDR3 extends over 13 amino acids. The CDR3 DNA sequence: TGTGCCAGCAGTTACTCGACAGGGAATGGCTACACCTTC. The encoded protein is CASSYSTGNGYTF.

The gene calls are TRBV3-1 (or the pseudogene TRBV3-2) and TRBJ1-6; 8 bases match TRBD1. CDR3 length: 14 amino acids. The germline V gene has CDR1 LGHDT and CDR2 YNNKEL (reference sequence). Trimming took 4 bases from V and 11 from J; bases not matched to a gene: 7. CDR3 in DNA: TGTGCCAGCAGCCTAGGACAGGGAGAAACACCCCTCCACTTT. Residues: CASSLGQGETPLHF.

This chain connects TRBV30 to TRBJ1-1; possibly TRBD1 for D (5 bases). V lost 5 bases and J lost 0, with 19 bases in between. The CDR3 totals 16 residues. Germline CDR1 GTSNPN, CDR2 SVGIG (reference sequence). CDR3 nucleotide sequence: TGTGCCTGGGAGACAGCTGAATCTGTTATGAACACTGAAGCTTTCTTT. Amino acids: CAWETAESVMNTEAFF.

This rearrangement joins TRBV5-1 to TRBJ2-7; possible D gene TRBD2, 6 bases. Germline V gene data show CDR1 as SGHRS and CDR2 as YFSETQ. V was shortened by 3 bases and J by 2 bases, with 15 bases between the two germline ends. The CDR3 length is 15 residues. The chain's CDR3 is CASSSGGVITYEQYF. DNA of the CDR3: TGCGCCAGCAGCTCGGGCGGGGTCATCACCTACGAGCAGTACTTC.

The chain uses TRBV6-5 and TRBJ2-5; TRBD2 matches 12 bases. V lost 6 bases and J lost 4; bases outside the gene matches: 6. Germline CDR1 is MNHEY and CDR2 is SVGAGI. The CDR3 consists of 15 residues. The CDR3 DNA sequence: TGTGCCAGCAGCTTTGGACTAGCGGGGATAGAGACCCAGTACTTC. This codes for CASSFGLAGIETQYF.

The chain recombines TRBV2 with TRBJ2-5, with D possibly TRBD1 on 5 matching bases. CDR3 size: 14 residues. V lost 7 bases, J lost 5 bases, and 17 bases lay in between. The germline V gene has CDR1 SNHLY and CDR2 FYNNEI. The CDR3 nucleotides are TGTGCCAGCACTAGAACCAGGGCCCAGGAGACCCAGTACTTC. Its protein is CASTRTRAQETQYF.

This chain links TRBV13 with TRBJ2-7, with D tentatively TRBD2 (7 bases). Germline V gene sequence: CDR1 PRHDT, CDR2 FYEKMQ (reference sequence). Trimming removed 2 bases at V and 6 bases at J, with 20 bases between. The CDR3 extends over 16 amino acids. CDR3 sequence: CASSLSGGGGSGEQYF. The DNA for the CDR3 is TGTGCCAGCAGCTTATCTGGGGGCGGGGGTTCCGGCGAGCAGTACTTC.

The gene calls are TRBV7-8 and TRBJ1-5; no clear D. The CDR3 sequence is 14 residues long. Germline assignment: CDR1 SGHVS and CDR2 FQNEAQ. Between the trimmed V and J ends, which lost 10 bases and 3 bases, there was a span of 16 bases. For the CDR3, the DNA is TGTGCCACCAATGCTGGGAGATACAATCAGCCCCAGCATTTT. It codes for CATNAGRYNQPQHF. The full variable domain, its missing parts supplied by reference TRBV7-8 and TRBJ1-5, is GAGVSQSPRYKVAKRGQDVALRCDPISGHVSLFWYQQALGQGPEFLTYFQNEAQLDKSGLPSDRFFAERPEGSVSTLKIQRTQQEDSAVYLCATNAGRYNQPQHFGDGTRLSIL.